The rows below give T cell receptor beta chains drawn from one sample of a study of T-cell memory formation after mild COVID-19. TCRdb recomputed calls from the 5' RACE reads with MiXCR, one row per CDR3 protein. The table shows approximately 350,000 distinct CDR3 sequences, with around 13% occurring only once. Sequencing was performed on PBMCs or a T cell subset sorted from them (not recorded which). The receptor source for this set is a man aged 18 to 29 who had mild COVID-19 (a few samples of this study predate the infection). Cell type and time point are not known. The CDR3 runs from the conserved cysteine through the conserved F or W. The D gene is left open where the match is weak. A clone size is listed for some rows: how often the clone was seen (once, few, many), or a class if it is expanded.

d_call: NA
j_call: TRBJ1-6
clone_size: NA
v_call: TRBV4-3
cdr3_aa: CASSQYSSYNSPLHF
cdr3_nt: TGCGCCAGCAGCCAATATAGCTCCTATAATTCACCCCTCCACTTT

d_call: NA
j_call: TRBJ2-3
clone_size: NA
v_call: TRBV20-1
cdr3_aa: CSAGRTDTQYF
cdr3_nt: TGCAGTGCTGGTAGAACAGATACGCAGTATTTT

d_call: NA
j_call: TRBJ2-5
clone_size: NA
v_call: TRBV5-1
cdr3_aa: CASSPADPGGGGTQYF
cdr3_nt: TGCGCCAGCAGCCCGGCGGACCCGGGCGGTGGGGGGACCCAGTACTTC

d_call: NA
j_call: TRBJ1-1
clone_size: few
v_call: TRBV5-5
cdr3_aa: CASSLLDGAGTEAFF
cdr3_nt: TGTGCCAGCAGCTTGCTTGACGGGGCCGGCACTGAAGCTTTCTTT

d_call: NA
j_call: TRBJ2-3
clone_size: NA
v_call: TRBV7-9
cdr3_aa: CANSVGSDTQYF
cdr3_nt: TGTGCCAACTCAGTGGGATCAGATACGCAGTATTTT

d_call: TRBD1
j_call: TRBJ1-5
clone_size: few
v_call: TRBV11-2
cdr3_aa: CASSRDRGGNQPQHF
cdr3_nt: TGTGCCAGCAGCCGCGACAGGGGCGGCAATCAGCCCCAGCATTTT

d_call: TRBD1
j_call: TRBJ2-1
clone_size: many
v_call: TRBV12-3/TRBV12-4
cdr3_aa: CASSMSGTGLNEQFF
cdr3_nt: TGTGCCAGCAGTATGTCCGGGACAGGTCTTAATGAGCAGTTCTTC

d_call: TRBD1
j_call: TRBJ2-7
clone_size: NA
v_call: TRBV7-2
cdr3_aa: CASSTDRGPSYEQYF
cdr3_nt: TGTGCCAGCAGCACGGACAGGGGACCCTCCTACGAGCAGTACTTC

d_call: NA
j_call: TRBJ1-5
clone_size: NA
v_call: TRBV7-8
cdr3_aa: CASSSPGENQPQHF
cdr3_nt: TGTGCCAGCAGCTCACCGGGGGAGAATCAGCCCCAGCATTTT

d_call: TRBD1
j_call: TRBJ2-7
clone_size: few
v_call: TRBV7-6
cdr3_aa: CASSYRDRVHEQYF
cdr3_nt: TGTGCCAGCAGCTACCGGGACAGGGTCCACGAGCAGTACTTC

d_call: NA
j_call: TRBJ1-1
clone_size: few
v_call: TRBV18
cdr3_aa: CASSPPAQLNTEAFF
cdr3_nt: TGTGCCAGCTCACCTCCGGCACAGCTGAACACTGAAGCTTTCTTT

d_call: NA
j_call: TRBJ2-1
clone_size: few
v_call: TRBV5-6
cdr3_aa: CASSADTSSYNEQFF
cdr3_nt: TGTGCCAGCAGCGCGGACACTAGCTCCTACAATGAGCAGTTCTTC

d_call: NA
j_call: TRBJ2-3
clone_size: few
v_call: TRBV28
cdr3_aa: CASSPRAGTTDTQYF
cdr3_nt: TGTGCCAGCAGTCCTCGGGCAGGGACGACAGATACGCAGTATTTT

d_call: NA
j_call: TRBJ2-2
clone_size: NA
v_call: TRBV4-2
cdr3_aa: CASSLPGGRELFF
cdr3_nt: TGTGCCAGCAGCCTCCCGGGGGGCCGGGAGCTGTTTTTT

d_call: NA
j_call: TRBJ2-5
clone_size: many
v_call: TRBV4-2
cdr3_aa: CASSPQKESRGEETQYF
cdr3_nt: TGTGCCAGCAGCCCCCAAAAGGAGTCCAGAGGGGAAGAGACCCAGTACTTC

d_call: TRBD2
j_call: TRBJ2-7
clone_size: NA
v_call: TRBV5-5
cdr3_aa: CASSLEAPASGSYEQYF
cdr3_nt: TGTGCCAGCAGCTTGGAGGCTCCGGCTAGCGGATCCTACGAGCAGTACTTC

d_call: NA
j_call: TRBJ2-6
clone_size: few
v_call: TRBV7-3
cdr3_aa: CASSYDTGANVLTF
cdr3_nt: TGTGCCAGCAGCTATGATACTGGGGCCAACGTCCTGACTTTC

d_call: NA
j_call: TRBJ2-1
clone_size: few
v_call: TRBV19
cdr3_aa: CARGGREQFF
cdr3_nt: TGTGCCAGAGGGGGGCGGGAGCAGTTCTTC

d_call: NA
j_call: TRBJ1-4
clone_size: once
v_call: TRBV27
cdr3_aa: CASSHTGTRKLFF
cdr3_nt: TGTGCCAGCAGTCATACAGGGACGAGGAAACTGTTTTTT

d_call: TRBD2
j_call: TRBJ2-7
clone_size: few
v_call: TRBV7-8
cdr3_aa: CASSFPTSGVKEQYF
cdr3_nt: TGTGCCAGCAGCTTCCCAACTAGCGGGGTGAAAGAGCAGTACTTC

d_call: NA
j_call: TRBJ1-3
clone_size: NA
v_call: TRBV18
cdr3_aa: CASSPPHRSETGNTIYF
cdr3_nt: TGTGCCAGCTCACCACCGCATCGTTCGGAAACTGGAAACACCATATATTTT

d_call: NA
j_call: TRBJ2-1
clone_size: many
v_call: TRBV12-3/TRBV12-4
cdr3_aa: CASRTGRRYNEQFF
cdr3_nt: TGTGCCAGCAGGACAGGGAGGAGGTACAATGAGCAGTTCTTC

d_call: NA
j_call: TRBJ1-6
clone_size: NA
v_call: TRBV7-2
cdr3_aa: CASSLYNSPLHF
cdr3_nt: TGTGCCAGCAGCTTGTATAATTCACCCCTCCACTTT

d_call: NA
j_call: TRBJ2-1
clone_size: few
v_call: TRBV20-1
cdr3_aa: CSARSSGQPHTGSYNEQFF
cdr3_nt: TGCAGTGCTAGATCTTCCGGACAGCCTCACACCGGGTCGTACAATGAGCAGTTCTTC

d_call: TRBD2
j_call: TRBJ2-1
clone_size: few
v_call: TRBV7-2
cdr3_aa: CASSWGLAGVNEQFF
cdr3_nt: TGTGCCAGCAGCTGGGGACTAGCGGGGGTCAATGAGCAGTTCTTC

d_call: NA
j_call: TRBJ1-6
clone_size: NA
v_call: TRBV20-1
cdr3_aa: CSAKTPGRSLRDSPLHF
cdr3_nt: TGCAGTGCTAAAACCCCGGGACGAAGCCTTAGGGATTCACCCCTCCACTTT

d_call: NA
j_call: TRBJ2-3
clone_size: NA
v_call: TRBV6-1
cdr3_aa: CASSEDGQSTDTQYF
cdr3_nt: TGTGCCAGCAGTGAAGATGGACAGAGCACAGATACGCAGTATTTT

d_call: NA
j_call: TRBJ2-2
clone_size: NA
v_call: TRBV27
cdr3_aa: CASPGGELFF
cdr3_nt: TGTGCCAGCCCTGGGGGGGAGCTGTTTTTT

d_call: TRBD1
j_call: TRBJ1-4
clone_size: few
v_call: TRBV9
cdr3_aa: CASSETTGWREKLFF
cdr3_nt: TGTGCCAGCAGCGAGACGACAGGGTGGCGTGAAAAACTGTTTTTT

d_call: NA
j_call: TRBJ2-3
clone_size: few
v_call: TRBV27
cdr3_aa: CASTGGGNTQYF
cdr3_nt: TGTGCCAGCACCGGAGGGGGGAATACGCAGTATTTT

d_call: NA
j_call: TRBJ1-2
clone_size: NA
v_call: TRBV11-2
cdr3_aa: CASSLGGTDSLNYGYTF
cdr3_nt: TGTGCCAGCAGCTTAGGGGGCACGGACAGCCTGAACTATGGCTACACCTTC

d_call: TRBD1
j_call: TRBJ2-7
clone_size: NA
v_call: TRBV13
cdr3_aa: CASSPQTGGYEQYF
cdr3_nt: TGTGCCAGCAGCCCACAAACAGGGGGCTACGAGCAGTACTTC

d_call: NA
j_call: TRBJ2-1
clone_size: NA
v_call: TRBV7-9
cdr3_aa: CASSLEFGGSYNEQFF
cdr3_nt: TGTGCCAGCAGCTTAGAATTCGGGGGCTCCTACAATGAGCAGTTCTTC

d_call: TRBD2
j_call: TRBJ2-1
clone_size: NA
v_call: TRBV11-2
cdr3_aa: CASSLPSGGAFNEQFF
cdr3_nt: TGTGCCAGCAGCCTCCCTAGCGGGGGGGCGTTCAATGAGCAGTTCTTC

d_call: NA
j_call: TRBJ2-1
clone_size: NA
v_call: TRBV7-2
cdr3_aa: CASSERRAGPYNEQFF
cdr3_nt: TGTGCCAGCAGCGAGCGGCGGGCGGGCCCCTACAATGAGCAGTTCTTC

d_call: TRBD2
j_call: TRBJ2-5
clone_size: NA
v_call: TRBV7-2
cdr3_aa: CASSSRRGGGETQYF
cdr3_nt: TGTGCCAGCAGCTCACGTCGGGGGGGCGGGGAGACCCAGTACTTC

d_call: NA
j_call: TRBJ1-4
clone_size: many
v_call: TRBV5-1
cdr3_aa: CASSQGSRIGKLFF
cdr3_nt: TGCGCCAGCAGCCAAGGGAGTCGGATCGGAAAACTGTTTTTT

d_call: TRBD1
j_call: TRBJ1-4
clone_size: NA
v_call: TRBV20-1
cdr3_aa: CSAPSRGPEKLFF
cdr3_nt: TGCAGTGCTCCGTCCAGGGGGCCTGAAAAACTGTTTTTT

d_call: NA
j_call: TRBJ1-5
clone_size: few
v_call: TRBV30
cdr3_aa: CAWSPGTREPQHF
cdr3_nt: TGTGCCTGGAGTCCAGGGACTAGGGAGCCCCAGCATTTT

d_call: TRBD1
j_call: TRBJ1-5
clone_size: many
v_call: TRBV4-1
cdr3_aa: CASSQEGQGRGPQHF
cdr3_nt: TGCGCCAGCAGCCAAGAAGGACAGGGGAGAGGGCCCCAGCATTTT

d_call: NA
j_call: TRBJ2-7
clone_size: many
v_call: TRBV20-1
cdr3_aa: CSARTLNSYEQYF
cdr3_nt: TGCAGTGCAAGGACGCTTAACTCCTACGAGCAGTACTTC

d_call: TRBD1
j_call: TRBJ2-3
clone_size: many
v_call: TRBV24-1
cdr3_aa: CATSDFGQGTDTQYF
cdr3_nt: TGTGCCACCAGTGATTTTGGACAGGGCACAGATACGCAGTATTTT

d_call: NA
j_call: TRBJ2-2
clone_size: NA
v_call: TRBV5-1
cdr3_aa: CASSLVPLTGELFF
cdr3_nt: TGCGCCAGCAGCTTGGTGCCTCTCACCGGGGAGCTGTTTTTT

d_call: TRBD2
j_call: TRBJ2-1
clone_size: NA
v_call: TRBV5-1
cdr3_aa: CASSLELAGDEAQFF
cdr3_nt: TGCGCCAGCAGCTTGGAACTAGCGGGGGATGAGGCGCAGTTCTTC

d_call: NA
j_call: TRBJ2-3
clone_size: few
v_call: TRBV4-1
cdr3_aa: CASSFTSRSAHSTDTQYF
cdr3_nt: TGCGCCAGCAGTTTCACTAGTCGGTCCGCCCATAGCACAGATACGCAGTATTTT

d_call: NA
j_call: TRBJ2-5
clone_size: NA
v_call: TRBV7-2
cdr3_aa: CASSLRSSGGTQYF
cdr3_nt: TGTGCCAGCAGCTTAAGATCCTCGGGCGGGACCCAGTACTTC

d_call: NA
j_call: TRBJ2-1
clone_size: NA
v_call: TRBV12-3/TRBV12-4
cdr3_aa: CASSWGYNEQFF
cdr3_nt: TGTGCCAGCAGCTGGGGTTACAATGAGCAGTTCTTC

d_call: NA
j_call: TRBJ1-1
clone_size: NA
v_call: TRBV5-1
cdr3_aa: CASSSRGDNTEAFF
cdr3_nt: TGCGCCAGCAGCTCAAGGGGAGATAACACTGAAGCTTTCTTT

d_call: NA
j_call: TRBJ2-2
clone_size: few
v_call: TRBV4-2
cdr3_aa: CASSQEAETANTGELFF
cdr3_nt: TGTGCCAGCAGCCAAGAGGCCGAGACAGCCAACACCGGGGAGCTGTTTTTT

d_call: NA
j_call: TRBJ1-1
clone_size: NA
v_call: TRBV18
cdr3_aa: CASSLINDRSTEAFF
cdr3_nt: TGTGCCAGCTCCCTTATCAATGACAGGTCCACTGAAGCTTTCTTT

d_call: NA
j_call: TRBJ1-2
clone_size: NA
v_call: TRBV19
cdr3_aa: CASSIGRDGYTF
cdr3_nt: TGTGCCAGTAGTATCGGGCGGGATGGCTACACCTTC

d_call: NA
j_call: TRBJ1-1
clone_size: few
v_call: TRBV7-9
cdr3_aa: CASSSRDTLNTEAFF
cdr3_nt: TGTGCCAGCAGCTCCCGGGACACCTTGAACACTGAAGCTTTCTTT

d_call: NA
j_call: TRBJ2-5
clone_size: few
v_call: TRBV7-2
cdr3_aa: CASSNSWAGTQYF
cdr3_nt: TGTGCCAGCAGCAATAGCTGGGCGGGGACCCAGTACTTC

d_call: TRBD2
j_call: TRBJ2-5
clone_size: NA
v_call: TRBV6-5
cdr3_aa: CASTFAGGNQETQYF
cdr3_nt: TGTGCCAGCACTTTCGCGGGGGGGAACCAAGAGACCCAGTACTTC

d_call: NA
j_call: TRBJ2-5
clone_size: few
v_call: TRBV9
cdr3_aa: CASSVVDGRRETQYF
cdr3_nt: TGTGCCAGCAGCGTAGTAGATGGGCGGAGAGAGACCCAGTACTTC